This T cell receptor (beta chain) stems from a study of blood T cells in healthy people across ages. On the study more broadly: About one barcoded beta molecule per two T cells was captured by template switching.

Study results and limitations: PBMCs were not sorted, which prevented a conclusive comparison of naive versus antigen-experienced cells.

This clonotype was recorded many times. Antigen specificity is unknown. A second PCR of 7 to 11 cycles used a sample-barcoded 5' primer and a J-beta primer mix. Each of the samples gave a minimum of 2.5 million paired-end reads that contained CDR3. TCRdb used MiXCR to reprocess the 5' RACE reads, holding one entry per CDR3 protein. Of approximately 900,000 distinct CDR3 sequences listed, 40% to 60% were seen once; the top ten hold roughly 13%. CDR3 length: 14 amino acids. Germline lookup yields CDR1 SGHRS and CDR2 YFSETQ. The V end lost 2 bases, the J end lost 2 bases, and 9 bases lay between the germline ends.

The rearrangement uses TRBV5-1 and TRBJ2-3; a possible D gene is TRBD2 (6 bases). This sequence originates from a man under 40 in good health. Sample: blood. CDR3: CASSFGGDTDTQYF. The DNA of the CDR3 is TGCGCCAGCAGCTTTGGCGGGGACACAGATACGCAGTATTTT.